Detailed here is one T cell receptor beta chain. The data were produced by immunoSEQ multiplex PCR, yet TCRdb's version contains in-frame clones alone and is incomplete. The sample records roughly 300,000 clones, over 75% being singletons. The CDR3 spans 16 residues. V shed 5 bases, J shed 0 bases, and the junction held 7 bases outside the gene matches. Germline V gives CDR1 SGHAT, CDR2 FQNNGV. These data originate in a study of blood T cell repertoires in COVID-19. About the study: PBMCs, B-cell-depleted T cells, or T cells were the source of the cDNA or gDNA that made up the material.

The receptor was derived from a woman in her twenties or thirties who had recovered from COVID-19. This chain uses TRBV11-2 with TRBJ1-3, with TRBD1 matching over 7 bases. The sample taken for sequencing was PBMCs or T cells enriched from blood (not recorded which). DNA of the CDR3: TGTGCCAGCAGCGGGGGACAGTACCTCTCTGGAAACACCATATATTTT. This gives the protein CASSGGQYLSGNTIYF.